The clone carrying this T cell receptor (beta chain) was observed a handful of times. Its antigen is still unknown. Each CDR3 protein is one row after TCRdb ran MiXCR on the 5' RACE reads. The table lists 280,000 or so distinct CDR3 sequences, around 8% of them singletons, with around a fifth in the top ten. These data originate in a study of T-cell memory formation after mild COVID-19. Study-wide results and limits: Contracting CD4+ clones lay largely in CM and EM, with CD8+ ones residing in EMRA. Day 15 to 85 contractors were CD4/CD8 balanced; later expanders leaned CD4+. Memory cells collected pre-infection included some clones that later responded, suggesting cross-reactive memory joined.

V was pared by 0 bases and J by 5 bases, with 5 bases of the junction left unmatched. This CDR3 region has 16 residues. Germline V lookup: CDR1 SEHNR, CDR2 FQNEAQ (reference sequence). Sequenced: PBMCs or a T cell subset sorted from them (not recorded which). This receptor was obtained from a man aged 18 to 30 who had mild COVID-19 (a few samples of this study predate the infection). Cell type and time point are not known. The genes are TRBV7-9 and TRBJ2-2, with 8 nucleotides matching TRBD1. CDR3 DNA: TGTGCCAGCAGCTTAGCCGCAGGGGGCGATACCGGGGAGCTGTTTTTT. Translating it yields CASSLAAGGDTGELFF.